A single sample is the source of the 9 T cell receptor beta chains below, sequenced in a study of CD8 T cell repertoires and HIV-1 epitope variants. Only in-frame clones appear in the TCRdb table, and some are missing; sequencing was by immunoSEQ multiplex PCR. Altogether tens of thousands of clones are present, 74% being singletons, with the ten largest covering around 24%. Sample: uncultured baseline CD8+ T cells from peripheral blood mononuclear cells (PBMCs). The receptors stem from a male donor with HIV.

This sequence joins TRBV28 and TRBJ2-3, with D maybe TRBD2 (5 bases). V lost 5 bases to trimming and J lost 2 bases, with 17 bases between them. The CDR3 covers 16 residues. Germline-derived CDR1 and CDR2 are MDHEN and SYDVKM. CDR3 DNA sequence: TGTGCCAGCAGTCATAGGACCGGGATAGACACAGATACGCAGTATTTT. Protein: CASSHRTGIDTDTQYF. The full variable domain, with the rest looked up from reference TRBV28 and TRBJ2-3, is DVKVTQSSRYLVKRTGEKVFLECVQDMDHENMFWYRQDPGLGLRLIYFSYDVKMKEKGDIPEGYSVSREKKERFSLILESASTNQTSMYLCASSHRTGIDTDTQYFGPGTRLTVL.

The gene calls are TRBV4-2 and TRBJ2-5, with 10 nucleotides matching TRBD2. The CDR3 loop spans 16 amino acids. After removal of 0 bases from V and 6 bases from J, the junction contained 7 bases not matched to a gene. CDR1 and CDR2 from the germline V gene are LGHNA and YNFKEQ. CDR3 region: CASSQEGLAGDKTQYF. The DNA of the CDR3 is TGTGCCAGCAGCCAAGAGGGGCTAGCGGGGGACAAGACCCAGTACTTC.

CDR3 nucleotides: TGTGCCAGCAGTAAACGGGACCGCTTCACTGAAGCTTTCTTT. It translates to CASSKRDRFTEAFF. The chain combines TRBV6-5 with TRBJ1-1, with a tentative D call TRBD1 (5 bases). Trimming cost V 5 bases and J 4 bases, with 14 bases left between them. The CDR3 runs 14 residues. Germline lookup yields CDR1 MNHEY and CDR2 SVGAGI.

The V gene is TRBV27, the J gene TRBJ2-2; TRBD2 matches 7 bases. This CDR3 spans 16 amino acids. Losses at the gene ends were 3 bases for V and 1 base for J; bases not matched to a gene: 5. Germline CDR1 and CDR2: MNHEY and SMNVEV (reference sequence). The CDR3 DNA sequence: TGTGCCAGCAGTTTGGTGGGGGGGGTGAACACCGGGGAGCTGTTTTTT. Its translation: CASSLVGGVNTGELFF.

V usage is TRBV7-2 and J usage is TRBJ2-3, with 9 nucleotides matching TRBD1. Germline trimming cut 1 base from V and 4 bases from J; bases unmatched to any gene: 6. Per germline, CDR1 SGHTA and CDR2 FQGNSA. CDR3 length equals 16 residues. CDR3 region: CASSLVVHRGPDTQYF. DNA for the CDR3: TGTGCCAGCAGCTTAGTGGTTCACAGGGGGCCAGATACGCAGTATTTT.

The chain carries TRBV6-5 and TRBJ2-1; possibly TRBD2 for D (7 bases). Germline assignment: CDR1 MNHEY and CDR2 SVGAGI. The V end lost 4 bases, the J end lost 12 bases, and 16 bases lay between the germline ends. The CDR3 consists of 13 residues. The CDR3 is CASSSRGAMRQFF. CDR3 sequence (DNA): TGTGCCAGCAGTTCCCGGGGGGCGATGCGGCAGTTCTTC.

This clone was seen once. The chain employs TRBV28 and TRBJ1-5; the match to TRBD1 covers 7 bases. This CDR3 spans 14 amino acids. Germline CDR1 reads MDHEN; CDR2 reads SYDVKM. The V segment lost 5 bases and the J segment 9 bases; nucleotides outside the gene matches: 10. The CDR3 loop reads CASSPGTAGLPQHF. In DNA, the CDR3 is TGTGCCAGCAGTCCCGGGACAGCGGGCCTGCCCCAGCATTTT.

The CDR3 DNA is TGTGCCAGCAGCGGATCTAGCGGGAGCTCCTACAATGAGCAGTTCTTC. Translating it yields CASSGSSGSSYNEQFF. This chain connects TRBV5-5 to TRBJ2-1; 10 nucleotides line up with TRBD2. Germline CDR1 and CDR2: SGHKS and YYEKEE (reference sequence). The V gene end was trimmed by 4 bases and the J gene end by 0 bases; junction bases not matched to a gene: 4. The CDR3 is 16 residues long.

The CDR3 nucleotides read TGTGCCAGCAGCGCGACAGGGAAAGGCTCCTACGAGCAGTACTTC. Translating gives CASSATGKGSYEQYF. The chain carries TRBV7-2 and TRBJ2-7; TRBD1 agrees at 7 bases. V was clipped by 5 bases and J by 0 bases; unmatched bases: 7. The length of the CDR3 is 15 residues. From germline, CDR1 is SGHTA and CDR2 FQGNSA.